The 15 T cell receptor beta chains reported below all come from one sample, sequenced in a study of circulating tumor DNA in untreated peripheral T-cell lymphoma. Data came from immunoSEQ multiplex PCR; TCRdb stores just in-frame clones and leaves some out. The sample includes some 10,000 clones, about 80% of them seen just once. Sequencing was carried out using tumor tissue. The receptors were sampled from a human donor with peripheral T-cell lymphoma.

V gene TRBV28 combines with J gene TRBJ2-5; 8 bases fit TRBD1. Germline CDR1 is MDHEN and CDR2 is SYDVKM. The CDR3 contains 16 residues. The trim removed 5 bases at V and 0 bases at J, leaving 8 bases unmatched. The CDR3 reads CASSTRTGFYQETQYF. The CDR3 nucleotides read TGTGCCAGCAGTACCCGGACAGGGTTTTACCAAGAGACCCAGTACTTC.

By proportion, this clone is medium-sized (0.01 to 0.1%). CDR3 region: CASSYSRTGPYEQYF. The CDR3 nucleotides read TGTGCCAGCAGTTACTCACGGACTGGACCCTACGAGCAGTACTTC. The chain joins TRBV6-8 to TRBJ2-7; a weak D match, TRBD2 (5 bases). Germline-derived CDR1 and CDR2 are MNHGY and SAAAGT. The V and J ends lost 0 bases and 2 bases respectively, with 11 bases between them. This CDR3 region has 15 residues.

The V and J genes are TRBV18 and TRBJ1-1; the D is unclear. Germline CDR1 reads KGHSH; CDR2 reads LQKENI. With 5 bases removed from V and 0 bases from J, the gap between germline ends came to 7 bases. This CDR3 is built from 13 residues. The DNA for the CDR3 is TGTGCCAGCTCAAACAGAGTGAACACTGAAGCTTTCTTT. This translates into CASSNRVNTEAFF.

The chain employs TRBV5-1 and TRBJ2-7, with TRBD1 matching over 8 bases. CDR3 length: 15 residues. Germline CDR1 and CDR2: SGHRS and YFSETQ. Germline trimming cut 4 bases from V and 3 bases from J; bases unmatched to any gene: 9. The chain's CDR3 is CASSLTTGVGYEQYF. CDR3 sequence (DNA): TGCGCCAGCAGCCTAACGACAGGGGTTGGCTACGAGCAGTACTTC.

A few counts support this clone. The chain couples TRBV5-1 to TRBJ1-4, with TRBD1 matching over 7 bases. The CDR3 is 15 residues long. Germline-derived CDR1 and CDR2 are SGHRS and YFSETQ. The V gene end was trimmed by 4 bases and the J gene end by 8 bases; junction bases not matched to a gene: 11. For the CDR3, the DNA is TGCGCCAGCAGCCAAGATGCAGGGGGTGGCGAAAAACTGTTTTTT. Translated, it gives CASSQDAGGGEKLFF. The variable domain in full, completed from reference TRBV5-1 and TRBJ1-4, reads KAGVTQTPRYLIKTRGQQVTLSCSPISGHRSVSWYQQTPGQGLQFLFEYFSETQRNKGNFPGRFSGRQFSNSRSEMNVSTLELGDSALYLCASSQDAGGGEKLFFGSGTQLSVL.

This clone was counted once. This rearrangement joins TRBV28 to TRBJ1-6; the D gene is possibly TRBD1 (6 bases). Trimming pared 6 bases from V and 7 bases from J, leaving 16 bases between. The CDR3 extends over 15 amino acids. CDR1 and CDR2 from the germline V gene are MDHEN and SYDVKM. The chain's CDR3 is CASSSVNQGNSPLHF. The DNA for the CDR3 is TGTGCCAGCAGCTCCGTAAACCAGGGGAATTCACCCCTCCACTTT.

The chain joins TRBV6-8 to TRBJ1-6; D may be TRBD1 (5 bases). Germline CDR1 and CDR2: MNHGY and SAAAGT. The V end was cut by 4 bases, the J end by 8 bases, with 15 bases between. CDR3 length: 15 amino acids. In DNA, the CDR3 is TGTGCCAGCAGTTCAGGTGGTGGGGCGTATTCACCCCTCCACTTT. Its translation is CASSSGGGAYSPLHF.

This chain links TRBV14 with TRBJ2-1; a possible D gene is TRBD1 (5 bases). The CDR3 covers 15 residues. Trimming removed 4 bases from V and 0 bases from J, with 10 bases in between. CDR1 is SGHDN and CDR2 is FVKESK in the germline V gene. This CDR3 reads CASSPGYISYNEQFF. The CDR3, as DNA: TGTGCCAGCAGCCCAGGGTATATCTCCTACAATGAGCAGTTCTTC.

The chain carries TRBV11-3 and TRBJ2-1; 7 nucleotides agree with TRBD1. CDR1 and CDR2 (germline): SGHNT, YENEEA. The CDR3 loop spans 15 amino acids. The J segment lost 4 bases and the V segment lost 8 bases, leaving 11 bases of the junction unmatched. CDR3 protein: CASGRPRQGYNEQFF. CDR3 nucleotides: TGTGCCAGCGGGCGACCGAGACAGGGTTACAATGAGCAGTTCTTC.

This clone was seen a handful of times. V and J are TRBV19 and TRBJ1-1, with D maybe TRBD1 (6 bases). V lost 1 base, J lost 4 bases, and 10 bases lay in between. The CDR3 spans 14 residues. CDR1 is LNHDA, CDR2 SQIVND, per germline (reference sequence). CDR3: CASSIGGAGTEAFF. The CDR3 nucleotides are TGTGCCAGTAGTATAGGGGGGGCCGGCACTGAAGCTTTCTTT. The whole variable domain, filled in from reference TRBV19 and TRBJ1-1, reads DGGITQSPKYLFRKEGQNVTLSCEQNLNHDAMYWYRQDPGQGLRLIYYSQIVNDFQKGDIAEGYSVSREKKESFPLTVTSAQKNPTAFYLCASSIGGAGTEAFFGQGTRLTVV.

This rearrangement joins TRBV2 to TRBJ2-3; no definite D call. The CDR3 has 13 residues. CDR1 and CDR2 from the germline V gene are SNHLY and FYNNEI. V lost 4 bases and J lost 6, with 11 bases in between. In nucleotides, the CDR3 is TGTGCCAGCAGTGGCTCAGCGTTGGATACGCAGTATTTT. This translates into CASSGSALDTQYF.

The gene calls are TRBV7-2 and TRBJ1-4; TRBD1 agrees at 9 bases. The V segment lost 7 bases and the J segment 8 bases; nucleotides outside the gene matches: 5. Germline values: CDR1 SGHTA, CDR2 FQGNSA. There are 13 residues in the CDR3. The CDR3 here is CASKRTGEEKLFF. The CDR3 DNA follows: TGTGCCAGCAAACGGACAGGGGAAGAAAAACTGTTTTTT.

This clone was detected once. The V and J genes are TRBV5-1 and TRBJ2-2; a possible D gene is TRBD2 (5 bases). The CDR3 has 14 amino acids. Germline CDR1 and CDR2: SGHRS and YFSETQ. V lost 5 bases to trimming and J lost 2 bases, with 10 bases between them. CDR3 DNA sequence: TGCGCCAGCAGTCCGGGAACTAACACCGGGGAGCTGTTTTTT. As protein: CASSPGTNTGELFF.

The genes are TRBV10-2 and TRBJ2-7, with unresolved D. Germline V gene data show CDR1 as WSHSY and CDR2 as SAAADI. The CDR3 is 13 residues long. The V and J ends lost 2 bases and 2 bases respectively, with 7 bases between them. CDR3 protein: CASSEGAAYEQYF. Written as DNA, the CDR3 is TGCGCCAGCAGTGAGGGCGCTGCCTACGAGCAGTACTTC.

This clone occurred once. V gene TRBV28 combines with J gene TRBJ1-6; D is unclear. This CDR3 has 14 amino acids. The V end was cut by 8 bases, the J end by 4 bases, with 12 bases between. Per germline, CDR1 MDHEN and CDR2 SYDVKM. CDR3 sequence reads: CASHPALYNSPLHF. In DNA form, the CDR3 reads TGTGCCAGCCACCCCGCACTGTATAATTCACCCCTCCACTTT.